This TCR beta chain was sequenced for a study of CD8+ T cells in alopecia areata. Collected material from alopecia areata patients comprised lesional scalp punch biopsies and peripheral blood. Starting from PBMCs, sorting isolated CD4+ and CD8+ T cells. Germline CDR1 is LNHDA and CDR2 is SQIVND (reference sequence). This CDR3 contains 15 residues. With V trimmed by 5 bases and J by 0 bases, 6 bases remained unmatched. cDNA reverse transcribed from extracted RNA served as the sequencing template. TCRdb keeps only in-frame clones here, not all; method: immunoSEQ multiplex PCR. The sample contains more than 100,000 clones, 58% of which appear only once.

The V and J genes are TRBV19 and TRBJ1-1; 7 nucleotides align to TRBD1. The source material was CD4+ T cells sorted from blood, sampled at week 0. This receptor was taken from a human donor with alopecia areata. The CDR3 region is CASSVTGELNTEAFF. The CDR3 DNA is TGTGCCAGTAGTGTCACAGGGGAATTGAACACTGAAGCTTTCTTT.